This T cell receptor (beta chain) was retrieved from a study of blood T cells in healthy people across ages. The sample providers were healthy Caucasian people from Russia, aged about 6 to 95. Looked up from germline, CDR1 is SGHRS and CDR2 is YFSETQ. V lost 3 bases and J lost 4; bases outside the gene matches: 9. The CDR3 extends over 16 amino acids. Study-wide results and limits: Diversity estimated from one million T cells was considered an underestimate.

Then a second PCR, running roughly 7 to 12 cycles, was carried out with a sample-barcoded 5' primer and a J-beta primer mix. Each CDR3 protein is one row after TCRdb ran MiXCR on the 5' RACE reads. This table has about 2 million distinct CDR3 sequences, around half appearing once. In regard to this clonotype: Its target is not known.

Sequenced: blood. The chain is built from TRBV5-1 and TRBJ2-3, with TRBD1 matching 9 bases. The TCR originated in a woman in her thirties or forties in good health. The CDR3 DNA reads TGCGCCAGCAGCTCCGGGACAGGGCTTCGAGCAGATACGCAGTATTTT. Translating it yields CASSSGTGLRADTQYF.